This entry concerns a single T cell receptor (beta chain). The CDR3 has 12 amino acids. V shed 2 bases and J 8 bases; nucleotides not matched to a gene: 3. Participant age was 18 to 89 years, and participants resided in 20 to 30 US areas. The sample is drawn from a study of blood T cell repertoires in COVID-19. The wider study: Acute and convalescent COVID-19 specimens originated in the United States, Italy and Spain. From T cells, B-cell-depleted T cells, or PBMCs came the material, which was cDNA or gDNA.

Repertoires were generated with immunoSEQ multiplex PCR, while TCRdb's copy carries only in-frame clones and drops some. The sample records hundreds of thousands of clones, around 91% being singletons. This chain links TRBV12-3 or TRBV12-4 with TRBJ2-7; 7 bases are a match to TRBD1. The sample was PBMCs or T cells enriched from blood (not recorded which). The source is a woman aged 18-35 years with acute COVID-19. Here the CDR3 DNA reads TGTGCCAGCAGTTTAAGGACAGGCCAGCAGTACTTC. This gives the protein CASSLRTGQQYF.